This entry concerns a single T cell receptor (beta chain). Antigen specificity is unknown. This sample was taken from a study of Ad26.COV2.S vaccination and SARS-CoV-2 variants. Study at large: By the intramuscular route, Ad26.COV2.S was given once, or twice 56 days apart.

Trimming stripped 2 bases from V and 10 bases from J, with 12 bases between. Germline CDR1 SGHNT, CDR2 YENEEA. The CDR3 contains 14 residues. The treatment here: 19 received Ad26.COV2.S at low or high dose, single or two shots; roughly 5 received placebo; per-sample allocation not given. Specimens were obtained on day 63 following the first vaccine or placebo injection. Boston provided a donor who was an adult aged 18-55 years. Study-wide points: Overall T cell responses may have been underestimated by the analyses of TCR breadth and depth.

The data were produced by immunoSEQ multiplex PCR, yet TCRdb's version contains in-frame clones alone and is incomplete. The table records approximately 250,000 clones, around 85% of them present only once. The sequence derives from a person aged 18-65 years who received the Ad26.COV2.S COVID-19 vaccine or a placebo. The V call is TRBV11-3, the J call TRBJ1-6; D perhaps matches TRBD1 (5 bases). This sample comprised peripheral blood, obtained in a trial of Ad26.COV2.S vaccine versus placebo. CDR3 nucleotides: TGTGCCAGCAGCTTAAAAGTGTGGGGGTCACCCCTCCACTTT. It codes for CASSLKVWGSPLHF.